This T cell receptor (beta chain) was sequenced in a study of blood T cell repertoires in COVID-19. The table lists this clone with a count of one. The germline V gene has CDR1 MGHRA and CDR2 YSYEKL. With V trimmed by 1 base and J by 4 bases, 4 bases remained unmatched. This CDR3 contains 16 residues. Generated by immunoSEQ multiplex PCR, the TCRdb table keeps only in-frame clones and is missing some. The profile shows 250,000 to 350,000 clones, 70% to 90% of them singletons. This TCR came from a woman under 30 who had recovered from COVID-19. Specimen: PBMCs or T cells enriched from blood (not recorded which). The chain recombines TRBV4-1 with TRBJ2-1; 10 nucleotides line up with TRBD2. The chain's CDR3 is CASSQVQRGGYNEQFF. DNA for the CDR3: TGCGCCAGCAGCCAAGTGCAGCGGGGGGGTTACAATGAGCAGTTCTTC.